This T cell receptor beta chain comes out of a study of blood T cell repertoires in COVID-19. Study details: Specimens from acute and convalescent COVID-19 originated in the United States, Italy and Spain. T cells, B-cell-depleted T cells, or PBMCs provided the cDNA or gDNA that served as material.

Authors' processing steps: Amplification of reference gene primers provided the estimated nucleated cell counts. TCRdb keeps only in-frame clones here, not all; method: immunoSEQ multiplex PCR. V and J calls and clone size are as listed in that table; D and trimming were resolved from the DNA. The repertoire holds tens of thousands of clones, with 90% as singletons. The CDR3 runs 15 residues. CDR1 MNHEY and CDR2 SVGAGI come from the germline V gene. V lost 7 bases to trimming and J lost 0 bases; unmatched junction nucleotides: 4. V usage is TRBV6-5 and J usage is TRBJ2-3, with TRBD1 matching over 10 bases. This TCR came from a man aged 35-49 years with acute or convalescent COVID-19. The material sequenced was peripheral blood. The CDR3 loop is CASIRQGASTDTQYF. In DNA, the CDR3 is TGTGCCAGCATTAGACAGGGGGCTAGCACAGATACGCAGTATTTT.